This TCR beta chain comes out of a study of blood T cell repertoires in COVID-19. Seattle's enrolled individuals joined amid active infection and were then monitored longitudinally. Authors' analysis steps: Reference gene primer amplification yielded estimated nucleated cell counts. Assay used: immunoSEQ multiplex PCR; TCRdb lists only in-frame clones, some missing. That table supplies the V and J calls and clone size; D and trimming were determined from the DNA. The table includes roughly 240,000 clones, about 82% detected once. The clonotype comes from a woman aged 80 or older with COVID-19, enrolled during active disease. Sequenced material: peripheral blood.

The CDR3 sequence: CASSLNPGMSYEQYV. The CDR3 DNA reads TGCGCCAGCAGCTTAAATCCAGGGATGTCCTACGAGCAGTACGTC. The chain employs TRBV5-1 and TRBJ2-7, with a tentative D call TRBD1 (5 bases). Trimming took 2 bases from V and 1 from J, leaving 13 bases between them. The CDR3 runs 15 residues. Germline V CDR1 and CDR2: SGHRS, YFSETQ.